This entry lists 5 T cell receptor beta chains sequenced from one sample in a study of T cells in Graves' hyperthyroidism and ophthalmopathy (dated by TCRdb to between 2017 and 2020). Library construction relied on multiplex PCR. Sequenced using an Illumina HiSeq 2000. Amplification of TCR beta CDR3 regions was carried out from RNA transcripts. A first-round RT-PCR of the TCR CDR3 used the HTBI primer set with the Qiagen OneStep RT-PCR kit. TCRdb reanalyzed the raw reads on its own, using fastp at Q25 for trimming and MiXCR for clone calling, and kept in-frame beta chains. Each entry merges the rows of one CDR3 protein and shows their most common DNA and genes. This sample holds about 410,000 distinct CDR3 sequences; about 15% were observed only once. The ten biggest clones cover roughly 13% of the sample. What was sequenced was blood. The receptors here all came from a man aged 18 to 29 with Graves' ophthalmopathy.

This clonotype was recorded many times. The CDR3 spells CASSPGLAEAGEQYF. The CDR3 nucleotides are TGTGCCAGCAGCCCGGGACTAGCGGAGGCTGGGGAGCAGTACTTC. The chain couples TRBV3-1 to TRBJ2-7; TRBD2 matches 11 bases. This CDR3 is 15 amino acids long. Germline trimming cut 4 bases from V and 7 bases from J; bases unmatched to any gene: 9. Germline V gene data show CDR1 as LGHDT and CDR2 as YNNKEL (reference sequence).

This clonotype has ten or more counts. This chain connects TRBV6-2 or TRBV6-3 to TRBJ1-1, with 7 bases fitting TRBD1. The junction had 9 bases not matched to a gene; V was cut back by 6 bases and J by 5 bases. The germline V gene encodes CDR1 MNHEY and CDR2 SVGEGT. This CDR3 has 14 residues. The CDR3 coding sequence is TGTGCCAGCAGGAGACAGGGAATAGGGACTGAAGCTTTCTTT. It yields the protein CASRRQGIGTEAFF.

This clonotype has a count of ten or more. The chain combines TRBV11-3 with TRBJ2-5; TRBD2 agrees at 13 bases. Germline lookup yields CDR1 SGHNT and CDR2 YENEEA. J lost 5 bases, V lost 5 bases, and 5 bases had no gene match. This CDR3 is 15 amino acids long. CDR3: CASSAGTSGEETQYF. The CDR3 DNA sequence: TGTGCCAGCAGCGCCGGGACTAGCGGGGAGGAGACCCAGTACTTC.

This chain links TRBV28 with TRBJ1-1, with D possibly TRBD1 on 5 matching bases. The germline gives CDR1 MDHEN, CDR2 SYDVKM. The CDR3 contains 15 residues. V gave up 6 bases and J gave up 3 bases, with 17 bases separating them. The CDR3 spells CASSPSGEGDTEAFF. DNA for the CDR3: TGTGCCAGCAGCCCGAGCGGGGAAGGGGACACTGAAGCTTTCTTT.

The chain employs TRBV20-1 and TRBJ2-7; D is perhaps TRBD1 (7 bases). The ends were cut back, 0 bases at V and 4 bases at J, with 16 bases in the middle. The CDR3 is 15 amino acids. Germline-derived CDR1 and CDR2 are DFQATT and SNEGSKA (reference sequence). CDR3 sequence: CSARDRRGLGYEQYF. Written as DNA, the CDR3 is TGCAGTGCTAGAGATCGGAGGGGGCTAGGGTACGAGCAGTACTTC.